One and the same sample provided the 32 T cell receptor beta chains below, sequenced in a study of beta chain features in type 1 diabetes. Overall study findings and caveats: Shorter TCRB CDR3s, moderately but significantly so, were found in Type 1 diabetes patients in all four CD4+ subsets.

The study reverse transcribed the entire isolated RNA, so it sequenced expressed TCRB transcripts. The table came from immunoSEQ multiplex PCR; TCRdb's copy has only in-frame clones and leaves some out. The table lists 500,000 to 800,000 clones, 9.5% to 15% of them singletons, with more than 0.095% in the top ten. Their antigens remain unidentified. Sequenced: naive CD4+ T cells from blood. The receptor set was obtained from a man aged 25-45 years with type 1 diabetes.

The rearrangement joins TRBV2 to TRBJ2-7, with D perhaps TRBD1 (5 bases). The CDR3 consists of 13 residues. CDR1 SNHLY and CDR2 FYNNEI come from the germline V gene. V was clipped by 10 bases and J by 3 bases, with 16 bases between them. The CDR3: CAIITGNVYEQYF. In nucleotides, the CDR3 is TGTGCCATAATAACAGGAAACGTCTACGAGCAGTACTTC.

J is TRBJ1-2 and V is TRBV9; D gene uncertain. This CDR3 is 12 amino acids long. CDR1 is SGDLS and CDR2 is YYNGEE in the germline V gene. Trimming shortened V by 4 bases and J by 6 bases, and 10 bases separated the two germline ends. CDR3 coding DNA: TGTGCCAGCAGCCCCAGCCGCCATGGCTACACCTTC. Its protein is CASSPSRHGYTF.

In this sample, this clone turned up a few times. The chain combines TRBV23-1 with TRBJ2-2, with 11 bases identical to TRBD1. TRBV23-1 has ORF status, its function being uncertain. The CDR3 length is 13 residues. The junction had 4 bases not matched to a gene; V was cut back by 8 bases and J by 8 bases. As DNA, the CDR3 is TGCGCCAGCCGGACAGGGGGCAGAGGGGAGCTGTTTTTT. Its protein product is CASRTGGRGELFF.

There are a few counts of this clone. The rearrangement uses TRBV5-4 and TRBJ2-3; D gene uncertain. The V and J ends lost 4 bases and 2 bases respectively, with 14 bases between them. Germline V gene lookup returns CDR1 SGHNT and CDR2 YYREEE (reference sequence). The CDR3 spans 15 residues. The CDR3 protein is CASSPPPPATDTQYF. The CDR3 nucleotides are TGTGCCAGCAGCCCTCCCCCTCCAGCCACAGATACGCAGTATTTT.

This rearrangement joins TRBV19 to TRBJ1-2, with 7 bases aligning to TRBD1. The length of the CDR3 is 14 residues. With 3 bases clipped from V and 13 bases from J, the junction kept 14 bases outside the gene matches. Germline V CDR1 and CDR2: LNHDA, SQIVND (reference sequence). CDR3 in amino acids: CASSIGRTGDKSTF. CDR3 DNA sequence: TGTGCCAGTAGTATCGGCCGAACAGGGGATAAATCCACCTTC.

The chain joins TRBV6-6 to TRBJ1-2; TRBD1 matches at 9 bases. Trimming took 5 bases from V and 5 from J; bases not matched to a gene: 3. Germline V gives CDR1 MNHNY, CDR2 SVGAGI (reference sequence). This CDR3 contains 13 residues. CDR3 nucleotide sequence: TGTGCCAGCAGTCGGACAGGGGAATATGGCTACACCTTC. It encodes CASSRTGEYGYTF.

The table lists this clone with a few counts. In the same sample, other DNA sequences code for this CDR3. The J gene is TRBJ2-5, the V gene TRBV20-1; D uncertain. This CDR3 spans 11 amino acids. Germline V gene data show CDR1 as DFQATT and CDR2 as SNEGSKA (reference sequence). The V end was cut by 6 bases, the J end by 5 bases, with 10 bases between. CDR3: CSARAQETQYF. CDR3 nucleotide sequence: TGCAGTGCCCGGGCGCAGGAGACCCAGTACTTC.

The chain couples TRBV7-9 to TRBJ2-1; no definite D call. The germline CDR1 and CDR2 sequences are SEHNR and FQNEAQ (reference sequence). V shed 2 bases and J shed 0 bases, with 11 bases lying between them. The CDR3 is 16 amino acids. The CDR3 coding sequence is TGTGCCAGCAGCTTAAGGTTAACGAGCTCCTACAATGAGCAGTTCTTC. This encodes CASSLRLTSSYNEQFF.

This clone turned up a few times. The gene calls are TRBV18 and TRBJ2-1, with no clear D. The CDR3 runs to 15 residues. Germline assignment: CDR1 KGHSH and CDR2 LQKENI. Trimming cost V 3 bases and J 0 bases, with 9 bases left between them. Here the CDR3 DNA reads TGTGCCAGCTCACCTCAAAGTAGCTCCTACAATGAGCAGTTCTTC. Protein sequence: CASSPQSSSYNEQFF.

The table lists this clone with many counts. The chain combines TRBV10-2 with TRBJ1-3, with D possibly matching TRBD1 (5 bases). The CDR3 totals 13 residues. Germline loops: CDR1 WSHSY, CDR2 SAAADI. Trimming removed 8 bases at V and 2 bases at J, with 10 bases between. CDR3 coding DNA: TGCGCCAGCCGGCAGGGAACTGGAAACACCATATATTTT. Translated: CASRQGTGNTIYF.

This chain uses TRBV7-2 with TRBJ2-5; D is unclear. Germline V gene sequence: CDR1 SGHTA, CDR2 FQGNSA. The CDR3 consists of 11 residues. V was trimmed by 2 bases and J by 5 bases, leaving 3 bases between them. DNA of the CDR3: TGTGCCAGCAGCTTAATCGAGACCCAGTACTTC. Translated, it gives CASSLIETQYF.

There are a few counts of this clone. The chain's CDR3 is CASSEVNRGVQPQHF. CDR3 coding DNA: TGTGCCAGCAGTGAAGTAAACAGGGGGGTTCAGCCCCAGCATTTT. J is TRBJ1-5 and V is TRBV6-1; 8 nucleotides line up with TRBD1. Germline CDR1 and CDR2: MNHNS and SASEGT. The CDR3 runs to 15 residues. V shed 1 base and J 6 bases; nucleotides not matched to a gene: 5.

In its sample, this clone was seen a few times. CDR3 nucleotide sequence: TGTGCCAGCAGCTTAGCCTGGGGCTTGGAAAATCAGCCCCAGCATTTT. It is translated as CASSLAWGLENQPQHF. The chain joins TRBV7-2 to TRBJ1-5; D might be TRBD1 (5 bases). CDR1 SGHTA and CDR2 FQGNSA come from the germline V gene. This CDR3 contains 16 residues. V lost 0 bases to trimming and J lost 4 bases, with 13 bases between them. The whole variable domain, filled in from reference TRBV7-2 and TRBJ1-5, reads GAGVSQSPSNKVTEKGKDVELRCDPISGHTALYWYRQSLGQGLEFLIYFQGNSAPDKSGLPSDRFSAERTGGSVSTLTIQRTQQEDSAVYLCASSLAWGLENQPQHFGDGTRLSIL.

The chain couples TRBV19 to TRBJ2-1; perhaps TRBD1 as D (6 bases). This CDR3 has 14 amino acids. Germline assignment: CDR1 LNHDA and CDR2 SQIVND (reference sequence). The germline V and J ends were trimmed by 4 bases and 4 bases, with 11 bases remaining between them. The CDR3 here is CASSTGQKYNEQFF. In DNA form, the CDR3 reads TGTGCCAGTAGTACGGGACAAAAGTACAATGAGCAGTTCTTC.

CDR3 loop: CASAGDSYEQYF. DNA of the CDR3: TGTGCCAGCGCCGGGGACAGCTACGAGCAGTACTTC. The chain has TRBV28 and TRBJ2-7; 7 bases fit TRBD1. With V trimmed by 8 bases and J by 3 bases, 4 bases remained unmatched. The CDR3 totals 12 residues. Germline CDR1 MDHEN, CDR2 SYDVKM. The entire variable domain, with the rest obtained from reference TRBV28 and TRBJ2-7, is as follows: DVKVTQSSRYLVKRTGEKVFLECVQDMDHENMFWYRQDPGLGLRLIYFSYDVKMKEKGDIPEGYSVSREKKERFSLILESASTNQTSMYLCASAGDSYEQYFGPGTRLTVT.

This rearrangement joins TRBV23-1 to TRBJ2-2, with 9 bases matching TRBD1. TRBV23-1 is assigned to the ORF class and has an uncertain function. Trimming removed 2 bases from V and 4 bases from J; junction bases left unmatched: 11. The CDR3 spans 18 residues. The CDR3: CASSQTGLGTGSTGELFF. The CDR3 nucleotides are TGCGCCAGCAGTCAAACGGGCCTGGGGACAGGGAGCACCGGGGAGCTGTTTTTT.

The chain employs TRBV7-9 and TRBJ2-7; the match to TRBD2 covers 7 bases. This CDR3 comprises 14 residues. From germline, CDR1 is SEHNR and CDR2 FQNEAQ (reference sequence). Trimming at V came to 2 bases and at J to 6 bases, leaving 7 bases not matched to a gene. CDR3 bases: TGTGCCAGCAGCTTAATCGGGGAGGGAAGCGAGCAGTACTTC. Translation: CASSLIGEGSEQYF.

The chain joins TRBV30 to TRBJ2-2; the D is unclear. CDR3 length equals 15 residues. The germline V gene encodes CDR1 GTSNPN and CDR2 SVGIG (reference sequence). The V end was cut by 4 bases, the J end by 2 bases, with 14 bases between. The CDR3 DNA reads as TGTGCCTGGATTGTAATTACACGAAACACCGGGGAGCTGTTTTTT. Protein: CAWIVITRNTGELFF.

This clone has only a few counts. DNA of the CDR3: TGTGCCAGCGCCAGGGGCAGTAACTATGGCTACACCTTC. Protein: CASARGSNYGYTF. V usage is TRBV25-1 and J usage is TRBJ1-2; tentatively, D is TRBD1 (6 bases). This CDR3 region has 13 residues. In germline, CDR1 is MGHDK, CDR2 SYGVNS. Trimming removed 8 bases from V and 1 base from J, with 11 bases in between.

This clone occurred a few times. The rearrangement uses TRBV19 and TRBJ1-5; TRBD1 might be the D (5 bases). CDR1 is LNHDA, CDR2 SQIVND, per germline (reference sequence). Trimming stripped 3 bases from V and 2 bases from J, with 11 bases between. The CDR3 is 15 residues long. The CDR3, as DNA: TGTGCCAGTAGTATTCAAGTCAGGGGCAATCAGCCCCAGCATTTT. Its protein is CASSIQVRGNQPQHF. Based on the CDR3 plus reference TRBV19 and TRBJ1-5, the full variable domain is DGGITQSPKYLFRKEGQNVTLSCEQNLNHDAMYWYRQDPGQGLRLIYYSQIVNDFQKGDIAEGYSVSREKKESFPLTVTSAQKNPTAFYLCASSIQVRGNQPQHFGDGTRLSIL.

This clone was found a few times. V gene TRBV5-4 combines with J gene TRBJ2-1; D is perhaps TRBD1 or TRBD2 (5 bases each). The germline V and J ends were trimmed by 0 bases and 1 base, with 11 bases remaining between them. Germline V lookup: CDR1 SGHNT, CDR2 YYREEE (reference sequence). The CDR3 is 16 residues long. The CDR3 nucleotides are TGTGCCAGCAGCTTGGTGGTGGGGGAGTCCTACAATGAGCAGTTCTTC. Translated, it gives CASSLVVGESYNEQFF.

The chain employs TRBV4-2 and TRBJ1-6, with D unresolved. This CDR3 has 13 residues. Trimming cost V 4 bases and J 10 bases, with 11 bases left between them. The germline gives CDR1 LGHNA, CDR2 YNFKEQ. The CDR3 sequence: CASSPGEGSPLHF. CDR3 DNA sequence: TGTGCCAGCAGCCCGGGTGAGGGCTCACCCCTCCACTTT.

The genes are TRBV2 and TRBJ1-6; D perhaps matches TRBD1 (6 bases). In germline, CDR1 is SNHLY, CDR2 FYNNEI. There are 12 residues in the CDR3. Trimming took 9 bases from V and 10 from J, leaving 13 bases between them. CDR3 in amino acids: CARQGVWSPLHF. CDR3 DNA sequence: TGTGCCAGACAGGGAGTCTGGTCACCCCTCCACTTT.

This clone was counted a few times. CDR3 region: CASSGHGGASYNEQFF. The CDR3 DNA is TGTGCCAGCAGTGGCCACGGGGGGGCCTCCTACAATGAGCAGTTCTTC. The V call is TRBV28, the J call TRBJ2-1; 8 nucleotides agree with TRBD2. The V segment lost 5 bases and the J segment 0 bases; nucleotides outside the gene matches: 6. In germline, CDR1 is MDHEN, CDR2 SYDVKM. This CDR3 has 16 residues.

This clone was recorded a few times. The V and J genes are TRBV4-3 and TRBJ1-2; perhaps TRBD1 as D (6 bases). The V end lost 0 bases, the J end lost 7 bases, and 15 bases lay between the germline ends. Per germline, CDR1 LGHNA and CDR2 YSLEER. The CDR3 consists of 15 residues. CDR3 residues: CASSQDLQGISGYTF. The CDR3, as DNA: TGCGCCAGCAGCCAAGACCTACAGGGAATTAGTGGCTACACCTTC.

This clone was recorded only once. The rearrangement uses TRBV5-6 and TRBJ1-5, with D uncertain. Trimming shortened V by 3 bases and J by 0 bases, and 13 bases separated the two germline ends. Germline CDR1 and CDR2: SGHDT and YYEEEE. CDR3 size: 16 residues. Here the CDR3 DNA reads TGTGCCAGCAGCTGGTGGGCAGGCGATAGCAATCAGCCCCAGCATTTT. This sequence encodes CASSWWAGDSNQPQHF. Looking up the rest from reference TRBV5-6 and TRBJ1-5 gives the full variable domain: DAGVTQSPTHLIKTRGQQVTLRCSPKSGHDTVSWYQQALGQGPQFIFQYYEEEERQRGNFPDRFSGHQFPNYSSELNVNALLLGDSALYLCASSWWAGDSNQPQHFGDGTRLSIL.

CDR3 region: CASSLAGFQPQHF. The CDR3, as DNA: TGTGCCAGCAGCTTAGCAGGGTTTCAGCCCCAGCATTTT. The chain is built from TRBV7-9 and TRBJ1-5; D is unclear. The germline V gene encodes CDR1 SEHNR and CDR2 FQNEAQ (reference sequence). Trimming removed 0 bases at V and 6 bases at J, with 6 bases between. This CDR3 has 13 amino acids.

The chain is built from TRBV9 and TRBJ1-1; TRBD1 matches 9 bases. The CDR3 runs 13 residues. Germline trimming cut 0 bases from V and 12 bases from J; bases unmatched to any gene: 6. The germline V gene encodes CDR1 SGDLS and CDR2 YYNGEE. CDR3 sequence (DNA): TGTGCCAGCAGCGTAGAGGGGACAGGGACTCCTTTCTTT. It is translated as CASSVEGTGTPFF. The variable domain in full, completed from reference TRBV9 and TRBJ1-1, reads DSGVTQTPKHLITATGQRVTLRCSPRSGDLSVYWYQQSLDQGLQFLIQYYNGEERAKGNILERFSAQQFPDLHSELNLSSLELGDSALYFCASSVEGTGTPFFGQGTRLTVV.

The chain is built from TRBV5-1 and TRBJ1-5; 11 nucleotides align to TRBD1. V lost 0 bases and J lost 2; bases outside the gene matches: 1. CDR1 SGHRS and CDR2 YFSETQ come from the germline V gene. The CDR3 is 16 amino acids. The CDR3 DNA is TGCGCCAGCAGCTTGGGGACAGGGGGCGGCAATCAGCCCCAGCATTTT. It translates to CASSLGTGGGNQPQHF.

This clone was counted only a few times. Other DNA sequences in the same sample also yield this CDR3. This chain links TRBV7-2 with TRBJ2-5, with D uncertain. With 2 bases removed from V and 1 base from J, the gap between germline ends came to 8 bases. There are 14 residues in the CDR3. CDR1 SGHTA and CDR2 FQGNSA come from the germline V gene. CDR3 sequence: CASSLRRIQETQYF. In nucleotides, the CDR3 is TGTGCCAGCAGCTTACGGCGGATCCAAGAGACCCAGTACTTC. The entire variable domain, with the rest obtained from reference TRBV7-2 and TRBJ2-5, is as follows: GAGVSQSPSNKVTEKGKDVELRCDPISGHTALYWYRQSLGQGLEFLIYFQGNSAPDKSGLPSDRFSAERTGGSVSTLTIQRTQQEDSAVYLCASSLRRIQETQYFGPGTRLLVL.

The table lists this clone with a few counts. A junction end diverges from the germline sequence, so it may reflect a read error. Other DNA sequences in this sample translate to the same CDR3. The V call is TRBV20-1, the J call TRBJ2-1, with D possibly matching TRBD1 (6 bases). Germline CDR1 DFQATT, CDR2 SNEGSKA (reference sequence). CDR3 length: 11 residues. The CDR3 DNA sequence: TGCAGTGCGAGAGGGGGAAATGAGCAGTTCTTC. Protein sequence: CSARGGNEQFF.

The V and J genes are TRBV2 and TRBJ2-5; 7 bases align to TRBD2. There are 14 residues in the CDR3. Germline V gene lookup returns CDR1 SNHLY and CDR2 FYNNEI. Unmatched junction bases numbered 7, after V lost 5 bases and J lost 4 bases. This CDR3 reads CASSWGGTGETQYF. CDR3 coding DNA: TGTGCCAGCAGTTGGGGGGGGACCGGAGAGACCCAGTACTTC.